This T cell receptor beta chain was retrieved from a study of cytotoxic CD8 clonotypes in ibrutinib-treated CLL listed by TCRdb under 2021. With respect to the entire study: In this cohort, about 16 patients were treatment-naive and roughly ten were relapsed/refractory, while some 18 had unmutated IGHV. Partial responses were observed in around 25 patients and complete responses in 2; after a median follow-up of around 68 months, remission was maintained in about 15 patients and progression was observed in approximately 12. Response samples were obtained after a median of around eleven months of treatment, with a range of roughly 6 to 40 months. On average, each sample yielded around 270,000 productive templates and roughly 95,000 productive rearrangements. Of the 90 or so participants in the trial, 25 to 30 had longitudinal samples available. Cryopreserved peripheral blood mononuclear cells were obtained prior to treatment, at the time of response, and at either disease progression or sustained remission.

This clone was recorded once. Its recognized antigen is unknown. Base qualities are not at hand, and no much larger clone is one base apart. Study-wide findings and limitations: Baseline clonality was found to be higher than that of age-matched healthy donors and was strongly correlated with circulating CD8+ T-cell counts. Public clonotypes were rare and either shrank or stayed stable during treatment, and the rise in clonality at ibrutinib response reflected expansion of private clonotypes. Lymph node repertoires were not examined, and the timing of sampling was not matched between patients in sustained remission and those whose disease progressed. An increase in clonality was observed at ibrutinib response, with clonality remaining stable during sustained remission and falling back toward baseline at progression.

Ends trimmed: V by 1 base, J by 6 bases; bases unmatched to a gene: 14. The CDR1 and CDR2 encoded by the germline V gene are SGDLS and YYNGEE. From the cysteine up to the phenylalanine, the CDR3 has a length of 18 residues. CDR3 DNA only is kept here, 54 bases in frame from base 1. For TCR beta library preparation, roughly 2 micrograms of genomic DNA were extracted from the cryopreserved PBMCs. Longitudinal blood samples from CLL patients on ibrutinib monotherapy underwent high-throughput TCR beta sequencing. Patients were enrolled in a phase 2 open-label single-center ibrutinib monotherapy trial. A MiSeq instrument was used for deep resolution sequencing, which targeted depths ranging from 1 in 1 million up to 1 in 200,000 T cells, with coverage averaging 10x for each clonotype. The immunoSEQ hsTCRB Kit was used to generate the TCR beta libraries. As for the original processing: Data were analyzed with ImmunoSEQ Data Assistant and ImmunoSEQ Analyzer, with V, D and J genes assigned per IMGT definitions. Clonality was computed as one minus normalized Shannon entropy of productive rearrangement frequencies, ranging from 0 to 1. Public clonotype analysis was restricted to overrepresented clonotypes comprising at least 0.05% of each patient's repertoire. Approximately 12 repertoires from age-matched healthy donors, obtained from immuneACCESS, served as clonality controls. TCRdb's version of the immuneACCESS table is confined to in-frame rearrangements and falls short of the full clone set. An unresolved V gene accounts for under half of the shortfall where checked; the remainder is of unknown origin. The DNA gave D and trimming, while V, J and clone size come from that table. The sample profile shows tens of thousands of clones; roughly 45% of them were found once. The top ten constitute over 15% of the sample.

This receptor was identified in a human donor with chronic lymphocytic leukemia. This receptor chain uses TRBV9 and TRBJ2-3; 10 junctional bases match TRBD2. The specimen comprised PBMCs, sampled before ibrutinib treatment. The CDR3 has the sequence CASSVTPTILAGVDTQYF. In nucleotide form, the sequence is TGTGCCAGCAGCGTAACTCCGACTATTCTAGCGGGGGTGGATACGCAGTATTTT.